The following is a TCR beta chain sequence with its context. This record comes from a study of control samples from healthy donors and cancer patients. Trimming took 4 bases from V and 2 from J, leaving 15 bases between them. The length of the CDR3 is 15 residues. Germline V gene sequence: CDR1 MGHRA, CDR2 YSYEKL. Produced via immunoSEQ multiplex PCR; TCRdb's table is partial and in-frame only. This sample's table has under 200,000 clones. The sequence was collected from a woman in her twenties or thirties in good health. Sequenced material: blood. The V call is TRBV4-1, the J call TRBJ2-7; D not resolved. The DNA of the CDR3 is TGCGCCAGCAGCCGCCCCATTCAAGGAACCTACGAGCAGTACTTC. Translation: CASSRPIQGTYEQYF.